The sequence of this T cell receptor beta chain was determined in a study of cytomegalovirus exposure and HLA in healthy donors. Study summary: An analysis done earlier identified 117 million unique TCR beta sequences from 150 million to 200 million T cells.

Trimming pared 4 bases from V and 5 bases from J, leaving 23 bases between. The length of the CDR3 is 17 residues. The germline V gene encodes CDR1 SNHLY and CDR2 FYNNEI. Vbeta (60) and Jbeta (13) primers were used in the PCR. TCRdb keeps only in-frame clones here, not all; method: immunoSEQ multiplex PCR. The sample yields under 150,000 clones, 70% to 85% seen once. The sequence was collected from a young woman in good health and CMV-seronegative. The sample comprised PBMCs. The chain uses TRBV2 and TRBJ2-5, with D possibly being TRBD2 (7 bases). The CDR3: CASSVRRGGPLRETQYF. Here the CDR3 DNA reads TGTGCCAGCAGTGTAAGGAGGGGGGGCCCGTTGAGGGAGACCCAGTACTTC.